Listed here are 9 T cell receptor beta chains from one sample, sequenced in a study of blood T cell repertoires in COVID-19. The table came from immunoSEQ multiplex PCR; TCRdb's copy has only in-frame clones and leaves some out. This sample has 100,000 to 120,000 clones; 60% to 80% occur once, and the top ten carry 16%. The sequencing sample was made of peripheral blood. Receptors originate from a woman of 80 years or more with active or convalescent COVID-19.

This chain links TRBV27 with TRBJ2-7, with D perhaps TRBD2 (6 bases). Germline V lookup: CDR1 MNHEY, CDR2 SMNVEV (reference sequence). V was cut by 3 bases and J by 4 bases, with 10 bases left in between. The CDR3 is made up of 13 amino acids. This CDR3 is CASSFGTSYEQYF. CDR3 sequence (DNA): TGTGCCAGCAGTTTCGGGACTTCATACGAGCAGTACTTC.

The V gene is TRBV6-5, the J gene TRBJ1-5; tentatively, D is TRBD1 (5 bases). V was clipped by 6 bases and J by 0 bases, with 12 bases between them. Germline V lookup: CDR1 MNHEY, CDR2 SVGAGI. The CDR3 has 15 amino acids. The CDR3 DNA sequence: TGTGCCAGCAGAGCGAACAGGAATAGCAATCAGCCCCAGCATTTT. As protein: CASRANRNSNQPQHF.

The CDR3 sequence: CASSVGQGLDTQYF. In DNA, the CDR3 is TGTGCCAGCAGCGTAGGACAGGGTTTAGATACGCAGTATTTT. The V call is TRBV9, the J call TRBJ2-3, with 7 bases that match TRBD1. Losses at the gene ends were 0 bases for V and 5 bases for J; bases not matched to a gene: 3. CDR1 is SGDLS, CDR2 YYNGEE, per germline. This CDR3 region has 14 residues.

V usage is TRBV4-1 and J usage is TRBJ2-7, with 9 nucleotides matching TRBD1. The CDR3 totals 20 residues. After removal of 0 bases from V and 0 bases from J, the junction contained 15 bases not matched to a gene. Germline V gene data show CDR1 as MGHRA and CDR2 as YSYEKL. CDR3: CASSQETGTGFLRSSYEQYF. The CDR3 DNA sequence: TGCGCCAGCAGCCAAGAAACCGGGACAGGGTTTCTACGGAGCTCCTACGAGCAGTACTTC.

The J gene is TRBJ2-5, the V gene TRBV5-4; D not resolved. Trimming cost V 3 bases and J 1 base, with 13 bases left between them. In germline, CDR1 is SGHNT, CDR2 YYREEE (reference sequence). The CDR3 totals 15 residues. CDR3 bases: TGTGCCAGCAGCTCGGTGCAGGTTAGCCAAGAGACCCAGTACTTC. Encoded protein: CASSSVQVSQETQYF.

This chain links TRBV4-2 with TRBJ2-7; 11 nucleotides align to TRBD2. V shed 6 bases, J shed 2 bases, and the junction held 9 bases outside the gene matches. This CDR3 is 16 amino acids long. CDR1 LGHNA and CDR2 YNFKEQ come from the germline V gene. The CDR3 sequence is CASRQLAGEVTYEQYF. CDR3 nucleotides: TGTGCCAGCAGACAACTAGCGGGAGAGGTAACCTACGAGCAGTACTTC.

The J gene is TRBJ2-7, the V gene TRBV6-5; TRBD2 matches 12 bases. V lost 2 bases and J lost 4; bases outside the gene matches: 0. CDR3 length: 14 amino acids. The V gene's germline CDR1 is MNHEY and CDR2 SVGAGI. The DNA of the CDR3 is TGTGCCAGCAGTTACCTAGCGGGAGGGTACGAGCAGTACTTC. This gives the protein CASSYLAGGYEQYF.

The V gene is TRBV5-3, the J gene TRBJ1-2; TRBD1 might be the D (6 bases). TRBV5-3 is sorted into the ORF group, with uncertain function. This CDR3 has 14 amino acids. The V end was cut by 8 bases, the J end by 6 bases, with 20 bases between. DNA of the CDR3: TGTGCCAGCCCATGGGGGCAGGGTGCCGATGGCTACACCTTC. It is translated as CASPWGQGADGYTF.

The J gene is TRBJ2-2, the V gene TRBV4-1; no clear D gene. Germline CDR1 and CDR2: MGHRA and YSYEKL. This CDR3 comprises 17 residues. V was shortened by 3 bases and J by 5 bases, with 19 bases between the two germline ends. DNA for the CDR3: TGCGCCAGCAGCCAGGAAGGCCGATCGGAGTTAACCGGGGAGCTGTTTTTT. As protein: CASSQEGRSELTGELFF.